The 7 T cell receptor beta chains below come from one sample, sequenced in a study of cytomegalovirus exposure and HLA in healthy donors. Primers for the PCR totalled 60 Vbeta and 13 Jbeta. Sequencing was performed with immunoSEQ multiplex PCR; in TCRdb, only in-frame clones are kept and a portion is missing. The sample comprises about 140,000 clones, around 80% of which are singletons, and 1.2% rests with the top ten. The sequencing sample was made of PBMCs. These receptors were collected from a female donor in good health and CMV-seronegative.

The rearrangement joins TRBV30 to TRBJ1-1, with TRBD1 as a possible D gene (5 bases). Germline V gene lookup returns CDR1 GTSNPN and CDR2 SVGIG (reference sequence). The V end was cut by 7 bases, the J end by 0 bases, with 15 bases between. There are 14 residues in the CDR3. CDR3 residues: CASTGGSMNTEAFF. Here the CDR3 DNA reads TGTGCCTCCACGGGGGGATCAATGAACACTGAAGCTTTCTTT.

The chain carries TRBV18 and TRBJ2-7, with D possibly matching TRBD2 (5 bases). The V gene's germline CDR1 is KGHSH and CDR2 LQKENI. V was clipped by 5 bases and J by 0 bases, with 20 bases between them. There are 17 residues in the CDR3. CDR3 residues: CASSTELTVAYSYEQYF. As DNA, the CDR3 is TGTGCCAGCTCAACAGAACTAACGGTAGCGTACTCCTACGAGCAGTACTTC.

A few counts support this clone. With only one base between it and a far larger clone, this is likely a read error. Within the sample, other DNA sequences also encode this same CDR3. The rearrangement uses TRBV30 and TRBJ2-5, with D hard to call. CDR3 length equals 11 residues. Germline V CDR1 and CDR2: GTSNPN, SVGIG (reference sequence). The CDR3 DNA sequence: TGTTCCTGTCCTCACGGCGGGACCCAGTACTTC. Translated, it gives CSCPHGGTQYF.

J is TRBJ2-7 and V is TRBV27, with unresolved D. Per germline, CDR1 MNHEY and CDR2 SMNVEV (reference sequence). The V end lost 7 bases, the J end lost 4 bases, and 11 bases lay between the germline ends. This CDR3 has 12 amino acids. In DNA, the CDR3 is TGTGCCAGCACCGGTCCAGGATACGAGCAGTACTTC. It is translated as CASTGPGYEQYF.

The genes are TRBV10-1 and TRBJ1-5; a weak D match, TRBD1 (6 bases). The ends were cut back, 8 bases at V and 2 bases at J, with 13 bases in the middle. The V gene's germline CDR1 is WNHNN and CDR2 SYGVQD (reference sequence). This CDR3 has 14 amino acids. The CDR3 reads CASGINRGNQPQHF. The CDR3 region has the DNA TGCGCCAGCGGGATAAACAGGGGCAATCAGCCCCAGCATTTT.

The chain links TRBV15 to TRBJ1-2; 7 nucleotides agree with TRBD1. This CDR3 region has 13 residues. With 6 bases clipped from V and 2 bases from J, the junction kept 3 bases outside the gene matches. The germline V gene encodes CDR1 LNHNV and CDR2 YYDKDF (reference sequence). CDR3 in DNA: TGTGCCACCAGAAACAGGGGAAACTATGGCTACACCTTC. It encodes CATRNRGNYGYTF.

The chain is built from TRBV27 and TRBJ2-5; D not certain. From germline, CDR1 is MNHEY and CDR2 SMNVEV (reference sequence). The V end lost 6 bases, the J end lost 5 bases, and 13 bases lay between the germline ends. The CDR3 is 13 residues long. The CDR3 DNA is TGTGCCAGCAGCCTCATCGTGGGCGAGACCCAGTACTTC. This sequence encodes CASSLIVGETQYF.